This T cell receptor (beta chain) comes out of a study of blood T cell repertoires in COVID-19. In the study overall: There were acute and convalescent COVID-19 samples, and they came from the United States, Italy and Spain.

Those enrolled, adults aged about 18 to 89 years, came from 20 to 25 US areas. Clinical history reported by participants formed the basis on which cohorts were assigned. Contact with a PCR-confirmed or clinician-diagnosed COVID-19 case occurred within 2 weeks of entry. Sequencing was performed with immunoSEQ multiplex PCR; in TCRdb, only in-frame clones are kept and a portion is missing. The sample has approximately 250,000 clones, about 90% seen once. Germline V lookup: CDR1 SEHNR, CDR2 FQNEAQ (reference sequence). Trimming left V 0 bases short and J 4 bases short, with 12 bases between. The CDR3 runs to 15 residues.

This TCR derives from a woman in her thirties or forties who had been exposed to COVID-19. Sequencing was performed on PBMCs or T cells enriched from blood (not recorded which). The V gene is TRBV7-9, the J gene TRBJ1-2; D ambiguous. The CDR3 protein is CASSLAYHGTYGYTF. The CDR3 DNA reads as TGTGCCAGCAGCTTAGCCTATCACGGTACCTATGGCTACACCTTC.